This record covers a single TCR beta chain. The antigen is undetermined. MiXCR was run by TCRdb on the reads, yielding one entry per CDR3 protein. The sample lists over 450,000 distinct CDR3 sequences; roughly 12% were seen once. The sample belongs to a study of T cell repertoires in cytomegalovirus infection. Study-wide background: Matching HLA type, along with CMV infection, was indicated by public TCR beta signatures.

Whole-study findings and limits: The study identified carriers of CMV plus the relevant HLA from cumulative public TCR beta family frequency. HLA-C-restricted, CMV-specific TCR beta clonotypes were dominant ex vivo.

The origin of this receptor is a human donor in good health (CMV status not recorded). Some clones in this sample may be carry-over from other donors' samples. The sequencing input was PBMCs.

The CDR3 nucleotides are TGTGCCAGCAGTTTGTTCAGCCTTGGGGGGGCCAACGTCCTGACTTTC. Its translation is CASSLFSLGGANVLTF. The chain combines TRBV28 with TRBJ2-6, with D unresolved. CDR1 MDHEN and CDR2 SYDVKM come from the germline V gene. Trimming cost V 3 bases and J 4 bases, with 13 bases left between them. CDR3 length equals 16 residues.